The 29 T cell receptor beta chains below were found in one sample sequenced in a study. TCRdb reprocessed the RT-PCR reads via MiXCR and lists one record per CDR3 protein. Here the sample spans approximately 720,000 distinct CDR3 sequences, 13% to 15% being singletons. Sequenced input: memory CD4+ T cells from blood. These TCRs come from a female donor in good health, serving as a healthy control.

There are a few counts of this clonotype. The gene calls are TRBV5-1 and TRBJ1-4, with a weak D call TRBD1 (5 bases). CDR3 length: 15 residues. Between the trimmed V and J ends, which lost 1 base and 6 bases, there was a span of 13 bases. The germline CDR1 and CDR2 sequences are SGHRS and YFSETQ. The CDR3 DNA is TGCGCCAGCAGCTTGTCGGGGGATCGGGATGAAAAACTGTTTTTT. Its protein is CASSLSGDRDEKLFF.

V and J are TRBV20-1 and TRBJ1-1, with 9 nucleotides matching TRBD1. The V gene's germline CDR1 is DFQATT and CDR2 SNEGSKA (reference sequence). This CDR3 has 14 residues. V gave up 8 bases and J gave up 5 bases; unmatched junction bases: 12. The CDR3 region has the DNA TGCAGTCCTTATACCGGGACAGGGCGAACTGAAGCTTTCTTT. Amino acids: CSPYTGTGRTEAFF.

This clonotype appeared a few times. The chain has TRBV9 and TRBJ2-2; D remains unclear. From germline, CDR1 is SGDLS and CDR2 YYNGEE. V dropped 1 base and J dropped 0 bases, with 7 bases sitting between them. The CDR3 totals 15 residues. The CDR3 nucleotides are TGTGCCAGCAGCGTAAGGCGGACGAACACCGGGGAGCTGTTTTTT. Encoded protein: CASSVRRTNTGELFF.

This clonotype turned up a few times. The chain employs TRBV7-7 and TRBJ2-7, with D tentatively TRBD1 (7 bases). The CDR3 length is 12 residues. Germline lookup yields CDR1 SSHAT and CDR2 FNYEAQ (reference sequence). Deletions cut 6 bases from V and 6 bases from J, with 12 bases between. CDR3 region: CASSSQGGEQYF. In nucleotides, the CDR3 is TGTGCCAGCAGTTCCCAGGGGGGCGAGCAGTACTTC. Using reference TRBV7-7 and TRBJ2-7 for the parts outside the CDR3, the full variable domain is GAGVSQSPRYKVTKRGQDVTLRCDPISSHATLYWYQQALGQGPEFLTYFNYEAQPDKSGLPSDRFSAERPEGSISTLTIQRTEQRDSAMYRCASSSQGGEQYFGPGTRLTVT.

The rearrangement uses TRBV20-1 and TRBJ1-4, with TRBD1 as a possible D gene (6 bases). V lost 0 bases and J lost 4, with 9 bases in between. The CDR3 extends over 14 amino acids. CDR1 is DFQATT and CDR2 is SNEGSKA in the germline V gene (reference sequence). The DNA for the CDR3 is TGCAGTGCTAGAGACACAGGGCTTAATGAAAAACTGTTTTTT. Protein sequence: CSARDTGLNEKLFF.

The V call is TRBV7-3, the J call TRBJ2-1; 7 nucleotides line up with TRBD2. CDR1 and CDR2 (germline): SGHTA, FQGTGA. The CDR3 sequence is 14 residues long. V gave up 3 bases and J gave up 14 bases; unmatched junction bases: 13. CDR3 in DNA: TGTGCCAGCAGCTTGGGGGAGGTGACTAGCAGGAAGTTCTTC. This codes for CASSLGEVTSRKFF.

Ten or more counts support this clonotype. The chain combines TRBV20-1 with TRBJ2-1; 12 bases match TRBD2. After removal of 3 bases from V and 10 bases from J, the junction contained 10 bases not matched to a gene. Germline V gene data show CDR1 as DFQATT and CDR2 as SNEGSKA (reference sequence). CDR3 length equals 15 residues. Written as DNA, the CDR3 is TGCAGTGCTAGTGGGCTGGCTAGCGGGAGGGAAGAGCAGTTCTTC. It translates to CSASGLASGREEQFF.

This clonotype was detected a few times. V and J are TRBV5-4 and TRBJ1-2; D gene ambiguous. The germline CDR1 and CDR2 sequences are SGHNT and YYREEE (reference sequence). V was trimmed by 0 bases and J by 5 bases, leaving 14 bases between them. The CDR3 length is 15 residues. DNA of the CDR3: TGTGCCAGCAGCTTGGAGACGGGAACGGCGTATGGCTACACCTTC. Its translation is CASSLETGTAYGYTF.

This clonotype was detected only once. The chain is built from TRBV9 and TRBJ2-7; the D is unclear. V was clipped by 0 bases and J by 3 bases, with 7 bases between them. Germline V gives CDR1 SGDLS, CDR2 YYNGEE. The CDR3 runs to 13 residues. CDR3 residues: CASSVGESYEQYF. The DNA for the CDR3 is TGTGCCAGCAGCGTAGGGGAAAGCTACGAGCAGTACTTC.

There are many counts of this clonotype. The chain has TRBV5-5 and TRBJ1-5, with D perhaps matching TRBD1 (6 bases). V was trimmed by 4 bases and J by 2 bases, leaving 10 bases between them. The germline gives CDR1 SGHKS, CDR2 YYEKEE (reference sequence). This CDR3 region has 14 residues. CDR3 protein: CASSADRRNQPQHF. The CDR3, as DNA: TGTGCCAGCAGCGCAGACAGGCGCAATCAGCCCCAGCATTTT.

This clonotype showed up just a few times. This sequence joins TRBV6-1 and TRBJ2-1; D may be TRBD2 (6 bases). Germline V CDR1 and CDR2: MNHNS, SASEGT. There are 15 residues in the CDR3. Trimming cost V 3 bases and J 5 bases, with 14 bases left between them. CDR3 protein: CASSEVSGPHNEQFF. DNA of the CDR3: TGTGCCAGCAGTGAGGTAAGCGGGCCTCACAATGAGCAGTTCTTC.

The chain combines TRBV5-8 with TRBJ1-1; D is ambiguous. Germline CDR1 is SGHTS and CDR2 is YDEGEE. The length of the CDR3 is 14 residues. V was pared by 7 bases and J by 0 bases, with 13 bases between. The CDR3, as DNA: TGTGCCAGCGGGTATGCTGAGATGAACACTGAAGCTTTCTTT. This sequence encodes CASGYAEMNTEAFF.

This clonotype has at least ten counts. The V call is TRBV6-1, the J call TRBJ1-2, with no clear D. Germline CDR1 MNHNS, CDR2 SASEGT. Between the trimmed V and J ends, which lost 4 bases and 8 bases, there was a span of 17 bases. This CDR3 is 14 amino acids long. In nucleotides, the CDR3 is TGTGCCAGCAGTGCTCGGGTGACTACCAGCGGCTACACCTTC. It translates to CASSARVTTSGYTF.

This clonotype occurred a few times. In DNA form, the CDR3 reads TGCGCCAGCAGCCACCACGACAAAGATGAGCAGTTCTTC. It codes for CASSHHDKDEQFF. The V gene is TRBV4-1, the J gene TRBJ2-1; unclear D gene. CDR1 and CDR2 (germline): MGHRA, YSYEKL. Trimming took off 3 bases at V and 8 bases at J, with 11 bases between the two ends. The CDR3 is made up of 13 amino acids.

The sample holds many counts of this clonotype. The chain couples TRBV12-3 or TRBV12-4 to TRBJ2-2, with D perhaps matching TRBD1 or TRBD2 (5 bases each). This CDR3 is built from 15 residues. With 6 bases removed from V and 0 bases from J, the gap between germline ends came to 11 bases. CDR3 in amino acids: CASRPGTANTGELFF. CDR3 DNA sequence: TGTGCCAGCAGACCCGGGACGGCGAACACCGGGGAGCTGTTTTTT.

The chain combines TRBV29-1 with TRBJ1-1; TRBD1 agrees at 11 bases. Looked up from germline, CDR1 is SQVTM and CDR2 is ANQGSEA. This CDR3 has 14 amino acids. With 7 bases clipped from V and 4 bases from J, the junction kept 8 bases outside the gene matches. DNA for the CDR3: TGCAGCGCCGGACAGGGGGCTCTGGGCACTGAAGCTTTCTTT. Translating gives CSAGQGALGTEAFF.

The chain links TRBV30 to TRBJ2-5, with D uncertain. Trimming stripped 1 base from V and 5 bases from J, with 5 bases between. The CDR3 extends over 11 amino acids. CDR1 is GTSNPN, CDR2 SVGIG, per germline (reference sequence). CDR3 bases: TGTGCCTGGAGTGCTCGGGAGACCCAGTACTTC. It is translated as CAWSARETQYF.

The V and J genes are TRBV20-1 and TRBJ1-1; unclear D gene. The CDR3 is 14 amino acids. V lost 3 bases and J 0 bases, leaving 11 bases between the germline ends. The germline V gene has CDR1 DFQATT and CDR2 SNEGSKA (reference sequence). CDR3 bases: TGCAGTGCTAGGTGGGGAGTTATGAACACTGAAGCTTTCTTT. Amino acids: CSARWGVMNTEAFF.

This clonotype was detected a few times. Here the CDR3 DNA reads TGTGCCAGCAGCTTAGCTGGGGGTGCCCTGAACACTGAAGCTTTCTTT. The encoded protein is CASSLAGGALNTEAFF. The chain combines TRBV5-4 with TRBJ1-1; tentative D call: TRBD1 (5 bases). Per the germline V gene, CDR1 is SGHNT and CDR2 is YYREEE (reference sequence). This CDR3 region has 16 residues. V was clipped by 2 bases and J by 0 bases, with 14 bases between them.

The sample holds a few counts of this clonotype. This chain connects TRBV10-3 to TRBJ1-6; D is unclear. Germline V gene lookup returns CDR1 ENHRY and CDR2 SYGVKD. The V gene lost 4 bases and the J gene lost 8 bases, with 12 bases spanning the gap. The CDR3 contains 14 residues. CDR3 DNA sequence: TGTGCCATCAGTGGGACTCGCGGAGATTCACCCCTCCACTTT. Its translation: CAISGTRGDSPLHF.

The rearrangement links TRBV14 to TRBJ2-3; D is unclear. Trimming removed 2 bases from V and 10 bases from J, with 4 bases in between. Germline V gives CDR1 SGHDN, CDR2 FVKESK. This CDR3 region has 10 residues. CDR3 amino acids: CASSQLAQYF. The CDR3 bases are TGTGCCAGCAGCCAATTGGCGCAGTATTTT.

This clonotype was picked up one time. DNA of the CDR3: TGCGCCAGCAGTGAGTCGTGGGGGACTAGCGGGATCAATGAGCAGTTCTTC. This encodes CASSESWGTSGINEQFF. J is TRBJ2-1 and V is TRBV10-1; TRBD2 matches 13 bases. Trimming removed 0 bases from V and 6 bases from J; junction bases left unmatched: 5. Per the germline V gene, CDR1 is WNHNN and CDR2 is SYGVQD (reference sequence). The CDR3 covers 17 residues.

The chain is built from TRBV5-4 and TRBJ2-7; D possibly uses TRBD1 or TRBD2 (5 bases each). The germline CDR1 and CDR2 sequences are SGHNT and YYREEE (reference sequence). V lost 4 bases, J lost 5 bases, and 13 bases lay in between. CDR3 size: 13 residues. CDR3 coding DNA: TGTGCCAGCAGCCGGGACGGCCCCAACGAGCAGTACTTC. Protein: CASSRDGPNEQYF.

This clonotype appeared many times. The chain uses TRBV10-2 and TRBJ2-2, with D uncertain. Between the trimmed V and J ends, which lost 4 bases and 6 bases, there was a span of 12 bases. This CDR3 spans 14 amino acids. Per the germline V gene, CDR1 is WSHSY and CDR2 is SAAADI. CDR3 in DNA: TGCGCCAGCAGTGGTTTAGGGCAGGCCGGGGAGCTGTTTTTT. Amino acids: CASSGLGQAGELFF.

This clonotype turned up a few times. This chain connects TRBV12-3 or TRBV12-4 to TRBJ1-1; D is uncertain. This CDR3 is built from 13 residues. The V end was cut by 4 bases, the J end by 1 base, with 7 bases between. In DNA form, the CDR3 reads TGTGCCAGCAGTTCCACACGGAACACTGAAGCTTTCTTT. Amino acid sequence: CASSSTRNTEAFF.

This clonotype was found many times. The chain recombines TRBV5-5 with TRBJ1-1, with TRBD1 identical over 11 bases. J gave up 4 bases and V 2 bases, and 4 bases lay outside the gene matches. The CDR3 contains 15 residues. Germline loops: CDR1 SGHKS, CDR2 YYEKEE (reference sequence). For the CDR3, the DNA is TGTGCCAGCAGCTTCTCCGGGACAGGGGGCACTGAAGCTTTCTTT. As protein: CASSFSGTGGTEAFF.

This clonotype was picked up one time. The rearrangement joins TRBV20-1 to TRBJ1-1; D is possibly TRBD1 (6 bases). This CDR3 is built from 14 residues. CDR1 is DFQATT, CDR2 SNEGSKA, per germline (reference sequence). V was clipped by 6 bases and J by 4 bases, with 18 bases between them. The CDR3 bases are TGCAGTGCCGAAAACAGGGTTGATGGCACTGAAGCTTTCTTT. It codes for CSAENRVDGTEAFF.

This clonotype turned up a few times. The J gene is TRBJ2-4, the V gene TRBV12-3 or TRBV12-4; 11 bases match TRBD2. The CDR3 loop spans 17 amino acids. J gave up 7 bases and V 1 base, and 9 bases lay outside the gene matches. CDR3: CASSLGLAGGVRNIQYF. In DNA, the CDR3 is TGTGCCAGCAGTTTAGGCCTAGCGGGAGGTGTGCGGAACATTCAGTACTTC.

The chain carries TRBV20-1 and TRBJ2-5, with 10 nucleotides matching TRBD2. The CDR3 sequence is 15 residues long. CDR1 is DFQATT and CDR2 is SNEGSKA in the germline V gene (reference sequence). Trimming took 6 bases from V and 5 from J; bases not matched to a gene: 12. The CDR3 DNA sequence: TGCAGTGCCCCACCCCCTAGCGGGAGTTATGAGACCCAGTACTTC. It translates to CSAPPPSGSYETQYF.